These T cell receptor beta chains were read from a single sample in a study of graft-versus-host responses after intestinal transplantation. Clones were read by immunoSEQ multiplex PCR, and TCRdb kept only the in-frame ones, dropping some. The sample carries roughly 89,000 clones, 75% to 95% recorded once. These receptors are not linked to any known antigen. Sample: unstimulated CD4+ T cells sorted from spleen or lymph node cells, taken before intestinal transplant. The receptors come from a human donor who received an intestinal transplant. Each CDR3 is given with its conserved first and last residue. D genes are given only for firm matches. Where a row states a size, it is once, few, many or the class of an expanded clone; other rows omit it.

14 once TRBD1 TRBJ1-4 TRBV9 TGTGCCAGCAGCGCGGGACAGCCGAGTGAAAAACTGTTTTTT CASSAGQPSEKLFF
14 NA TRBD1 TRBJ1-2 TRBV9 TGTGCCAGCAGCCCCCTTACAGGGGGCTATGGCTACACCTTC CASSPLTGGYGYTF
15 NA NA TRBJ2-1 TRBV7-9 TGTGCCAGCAGCCCGCGGGGTAACTCCTACAATGAGCAGTTCTTC CASSPRGNSYNEQFF
15 NA TRBD2 TRBJ2-1 TRBV5-1 TGCGCCAGCAGCTTGGAGGGACTAGCCTACAATGAGCAGTTCTTC CASSLEGLAYNEQFF
14 NA NA TRBJ1-4 TRBV6-4 TGTGCCAGCAGCCGACAGGTTTTTGGGGAAAAACTGTTTTTT CASSRQVFGEKLFF
12 NA NA TRBJ2-1 TRBV2 TGTGCCAGCAGTGAAAGGGGTAATGAGCAGTTCTTC CASSERGNEQFF
17 NA NA TRBJ1-3 TRBV6-1 TGTGCCAGCAGTGAAGCGTGGGGGGGGCACTCTGGAAACACCATATATTTT CASSEAWGGHSGNTIYF
13 once TRBD2 TRBJ2-5 TRBV30 TGTGCCTGGACCGCGGGGGGGCGGGAGACCCAGTACTTC CAWTAGGRETQYF
14 NA TRBD1 TRBJ1-5 TRBV6-5 TGTGCCAGCAGGGACCAGGGGGCTGGTCAGCCCCAGCATTTT CASRDQGAGQPQHF
16 NA TRBD2 TRBJ2-3 TRBV27 TGTGCCAGCAGCAAATACAGGACTAGCGCCACAGATACGCAGTATTTT CASSKYRTSATDTQYF
13 NA TRBD1 TRBJ2-1 TRBV7-2 TGTGCCAGCAGCCGTGACAGGGACAATGAGCAGTTCTTC CASSRDRDNEQFF
14 NA TRBD1 TRBJ1-6 TRBV9 TGTGCCAGCAGCGTAGGGGACAGGGGTTCACCCCTCCACTTT CASSVGDRGSPLHF
15 NA NA TRBJ2-1 TRBV19 TGTGCCAGTAGTATAGGATGGCGGGGTGGGAGTGAGCAGTTCTTC CASSIGWRGGSEQFF
16 once NA TRBJ2-1 TRBV21-1 TGTGCCAGCAGCAAAGTCGAGGGAAGGGCCTACAATGAGCAGTTCTTC CASSKVEGRAYNEQFF
14 once TRBD1 TRBJ1-4 TRBV4-3 TGCGCCAGCAGGAGGGACAGAAAAAATGAAAAACTGTTTTTT CASRRDRKNEKLFF
13 NA NA TRBJ1-2 TRBV30 TGTGCCTGGGGAGGACCGGCCGGCTATGGCTACACCTTC CAWGGPAGYGYTF
16 NA TRBD1 TRBJ2-7 TRBV7-9 TGTGCCAGCAGCTTAGTTGGGACAGGGTCGTCCTACGAGCAGTACTTC CASSLVGTGSSYEQYF
18 NA NA TRBJ2-1 TRBV14 TGTGCCAGCAGCCCCCCGAGGGGGGGGGTTAGCTCCTACAATGAGCAGTTCTTC CASSPPRGGVSSYNEQFF
15 NA NA TRBJ2-3 TRBV5-6 TGTGCCAGCAGCTTGGAGGGGAAGAGAACAGATACGCAGTATTTT CASSLEGKRTDTQYF
14 few NA TRBJ2-3 TRBV10-3 TGTGCCATCAGTGAGTCAACGGTAACAGATACGCAGTATTTT CAISESTVTDTQYF
14 NA NA TRBJ1-3 TRBV27 TGTGCCAGCAGACAGACAGACTCTGGAAACACCATATATTTT CASRQTDSGNTIYF
12 few NA TRBJ1-4 TRBV19 TGTGCCAGTAGTCTTCCTAATGAAAAACTGTTTTTT CASSLPNEKLFF
15 NA NA TRBJ1-1 TRBV6-5 TGTGCCAGCAGTTACTCGCGGGCCAAGAACACTGAAGCTTTCTTT CASSYSRAKNTEAFF
11 few NA TRBJ2-7 TRBV30 TGTGCCTGGAGTGTACAGGAGACGCAGTACTTC CAWSVQETQYF
13 NA NA TRBJ1-2 TRBV6-5 TGTGCCAGCAGTTCCCAGGGAACCCGTGGCTACACCTTC CASSSQGTRGYTF
14 NA TRBD1 TRBJ1-2 TRBV7-2 TGTGCCAGCAGCTTTGACAGGGCAGACTATGGCTACACCTTC CASSFDRADYGYTF
16 NA TRBD1 TRBJ2-7 TRBV11-2 TGTGCCAGCAGCCTCAGACAGGGGCTAACCTCCTACGAGCAGTACTTC CASSLRQGLTSYEQYF
13 NA NA TRBJ1-5 TRBV29-1 TGCAGCGTTGCTTTAGGGGTTGATCAGCCCCAGCATTTT CSVALGVDQPQHF
15 NA NA TRBJ1-4 TRBV5-1 TGCGCCAGCAGCTCGGACAGTGGGGGTCGGGAAAAACTGTTTTTT CASSSDSGGREKLFF
17 NA TRBD1 TRBJ2-7 TRBV11-3 TGTGCCAGCAGCGCCGGGGGACAGGGGGAATTTCCCTACGAGCAGTACTTC CASSAGGQGEFPYEQYF
12 NA NA TRBJ2-5 TRBV29-1 TGCAGCGTTGCACAGGTGGGGGAGACCCAGTACTTC CSVAQVGETQYF
20 NA TRBD1 TRBJ1-6 TRBV19 TGTGCCAGTAGTATCTACGGACAGGGGCTCCCGAGCTCCTATAATTCACCCCTCCACTTT CASSIYGQGLPSSYNSPLHF
15 NA TRBD1 TRBJ1-5 TRBV7-2 TGTGCCAGCAGCTCGACAGGGGTCGGCAATCAGCCCCAGCATTTT CASSSTGVGNQPQHF
17 NA TRBD2 TRBJ2-5 TRBV11-2 TGTGCCAGCAGCAGGCGGGGGGGGACTTCCTTTCAAGAGACCCAGTACTTC CASSRRGGTSFQETQYF
14 NA TRBD1 TRBJ2-7 TRBV10-3 TGTGCCACCCGAGGACAGGGACCTCACTCCGAGCAGTACTTC CATRGQGPHSEQYF
17 NA TRBD1 TRBJ2-3 TRBV18 TGTGCCAGCTCACCATTGGGACAGTCCAAGGTCACAGATACGCAGTATTTT CASSPLGQSKVTDTQYF
15 NA NA TRBJ1-6 TRBV4-3 TGCGCCAGCAGCCAAGCTCACGAGAGTAATTCACCCCTCCACTTT CASSQAHESNSPLHF
14 NA TRBD1 TRBJ2-7 TRBV6-5 TGTGCCAGCAGTTTGGGACAGAGCTCCTACGAGCAGTACTTC CASSLGQSSYEQYF
14 once NA TRBJ2-3 TRBV18 TGTGCCAGCTCCCCCGCCCGGGGAGCAGATACGCAGTATTTT CASSPARGADTQYF
15 NA NA TRBJ2-7 TRBV6-1 TGTGCCAGCAGTAGAACAGGGGGGGGGTACTACGAGCAGTACTTC CASSRTGGGYYEQYF
19 NA TRBD1 TRBJ2-2 TRBV5-1 TGCGCCAGCAGCTACACTCGGCTAGGACAGGGACTGATAGGCGGGGAGCTGTTTTTT CASSYTRLGQGLIGGELFF
14 NA TRBD1 TRBJ2-1 TRBV12-5 TGTGCTAGTGGTTTGATGGACAGGGCGTCTGAGCAGTTCTTC CASGLMDRASEQFF
18 NA TRBD1 TRBJ2-2 TRBV7-2 TGTGCCAGCGGAAAGGGGACAGGGGGCCATGCGAACACCGGGGAGCTGTTTTTT CASGKGTGGHANTGELFF
16 NA NA TRBJ2-6 TRBV18 TGTGCCAGCTCACCGGTACGGAGCTCTGGGGCCAACGTCCTGACTTTC CASSPVRSSGANVLTF
14 NA TRBD1 TRBJ1-2 TRBV30 TGTGCCTGGAGTGCTCGACCGACAGGGAATGGCTACACCTTC CAWSARPTGNGYTF
14 NA TRBD1 TRBJ1-5 TRBV4-1 TGCGCCAGCAGCCAGGGACAGGGAGGTCAGCCCCAGCATTTT CASSQGQGGQPQHF
15 NA NA TRBJ1-1 TRBV29-1 TGCAGCGTCAGCCGCTCAGGGGTTGCGAACACTGAAGCTTTCTTT CSVSRSGVANTEAFF
15 NA TRBD1 TRBJ2-7 TRBV5-6 TGTGCCAGCAGCCCGGCCGGGACAGGGTTTTACGAGCAGTACTTC CASSPAGTGFYEQYF
13 NA NA TRBJ1-4 TRBV30 TGTGCCTGGAGCCTCCGGGGAGATGAAAAACTGTTTTTT CAWSLRGDEKLFF